This T cell receptor (beta chain) was recorded in a study of blood T cells in healthy people across ages. As for this clonotype: The antigen is unknown.

A sample-barcoded 5' primer and a J-beta primer mix were used in a second PCR of roughly 6 to 12 cycles. TCRdb processed the 5' RACE reads anew with MiXCR; each CDR3 protein has one entry. The sample records 1.5 million to 2 million distinct CDR3 sequences, 28% being singletons. Study results and limitations: Among T cells, TCR beta diversity per million cells dropped roughly linearly as age rose. Long-lived donors exceeded aged donors in naive CD4+ cells and diversity.

This CDR3 is built from 17 residues. Germline CDR1 MNHEY, CDR2 SVGEGT. Trimming took 5 bases from V and 5 from J; bases not matched to a gene: 9. This rearrangement joins TRBV6-2 or TRBV6-3 to TRBJ2-5, with TRBD2 identical over 15 bases. Sequencing was carried out using blood. This clonotype was obtained from a woman in her twenties or thirties in good health. CDR3 protein: CASSILPGTSGGETQYF. The CDR3 DNA is TGTGCCAGCAGTATCCTTCCCGGGACTAGCGGGGGGGAGACCCAGTACTTC.